The 16 T cell receptor beta chains listed next were all sequenced from one sample in a study of blood T cell repertoires in COVID-19. Clones were read by immunoSEQ multiplex PCR, and TCRdb kept only the in-frame ones, dropping some. This table holds 250,000 to 300,000 clones, 85% to 90% found once. Material for sequencing was peripheral blood. Receptors originate from a woman in her forties who had recovered from COVID-19.

The rearrangement joins TRBV6-5 to TRBJ1-4; D gene unclear. The germline gives CDR1 MNHEY, CDR2 SVGAGI. This CDR3 region has 14 residues. V lost 8 bases and J lost 3, with 13 bases in between. The CDR3 region has the DNA TGTGCCAGCCAACCCGGTGCGGCTAATGAAAAACTGTTTTTT. Encoded protein: CASQPGAANEKLFF.

This chain joins TRBV7-2 and TRBJ2-1, with TRBD2 matching over 7 bases. The CDR3 sequence is 14 residues long. V dropped 5 bases and J dropped 8; count of bases not matched to a gene: 9. Germline CDR1 reads SGHTA; CDR2 reads FQGNSA. CDR3 nucleotide sequence: TGTGCCAGCAGCCTCTGGGGTGGGGGGGATGAGCAGTTCTTC. It is translated as CASSLWGGGDEQFF.

The genes are TRBV7-9 and TRBJ2-1; the D is unclear. The germline V gene encodes CDR1 SEHNR and CDR2 FQNEAQ (reference sequence). V lost 5 bases and J lost 10, with 18 bases in between. The CDR3 has 14 residues. CDR3 in DNA: TGTGCCAGCAGCCCCACCCTAGACCCCAGAGAGCAGTTCTTC. Translated, it gives CASSPTLDPREQFF.

This clone has just a few counts. This chain uses TRBV30 with TRBJ1-2; weak D call: TRBD1 (5 bases). The germline V gene has CDR1 GTSNPN and CDR2 SVGIG (reference sequence). The CDR3 runs 14 residues. Deletions cut 4 bases from V and 2 bases from J, with 14 bases between. The CDR3 protein is CAWTQGAANYGYTF. As DNA, the CDR3 is TGTGCCTGGACCCAAGGGGCGGCGAACTATGGCTACACCTTC.

CDR3: CASSPGTGGEGTQYF. In nucleotides, the CDR3 is TGTGCCAGCAGCCCCGGGACAGGGGGCGAGGGGACCCAGTACTTC. V usage is TRBV11-3 and J usage is TRBJ2-5; 12 positions match TRBD1. The CDR3 is 15 amino acids. Trimming took 5 bases from V and 7 from J; bases not matched to a gene: 8. Germline-derived CDR1 and CDR2 are SGHNT and YENEEA.

The chain employs TRBV29-1 and TRBJ2-3, with D possibly being TRBD2 (7 bases). With 4 bases removed from V and 0 bases from J, the gap between germline ends came to 14 bases. CDR1 is SQVTM, CDR2 ANQGSEA, per germline. The CDR3 runs to 15 residues. In DNA form, the CDR3 reads TGCAGCGTTGTTGGGGGGAGGGGGAGCACAGATACGCAGTATTTT. Translating it yields CSVVGGRGSTDTQYF.

This chain links TRBV6-5 with TRBJ1-3; D is perhaps TRBD1 (5 bases). Germline assignment: CDR1 MNHEY and CDR2 SVGAGI. Deletions cut 6 bases from V and 2 bases from J, with 5 bases between. CDR3 length: 12 residues. In DNA, the CDR3 is TGTGCCAGCAGGGGGCCTGGAAACACCATATATTTT. Protein product: CASRGPGNTIYF.

The CDR3 spells CASSTGQGRGQPQHF. The CDR3 DNA reads as TGTGCCAGCAGTACGGGACAGGGGAGAGGTCAGCCCCAGCATTTT. The chain couples TRBV6-5 to TRBJ1-5; 10 nucleotides align to TRBD1. Germline CDR1 is MNHEY and CDR2 is SVGAGI. The ends lost 5 bases at V and 6 bases at J; junction bases unmatched: 7. This CDR3 has 15 residues.

This clone was observed a few times. V usage is TRBV5-5 and J usage is TRBJ1-5; possible D gene TRBD1, 6 bases. CDR3 length: 15 amino acids. The V gene's germline CDR1 is SGHKS and CDR2 YYEKEE (reference sequence). Trimming cost V 0 bases and J 4 bases, with 11 bases left between them. CDR3 in DNA: TGTGCCAGCAGCTTGGCCGCACAGGGTAATCAGCCCCAGCATTTT. It is translated as CASSLAAQGNQPQHF.

V is TRBV11-3 and J is TRBJ1-1; D might be TRBD1 (6 bases). The CDR3 sequence is 14 residues long. The germline V gene encodes CDR1 SGHNT and CDR2 YENEEA. Trimming cost V 4 bases and J 5 bases, with 14 bases left between them. The CDR3 here is CASSSRGGRTEAFF. The CDR3 DNA sequence: TGTGCCAGCAGCTCCCGGGGGGGGCGGACTGAAGCTTTCTTT.

V is TRBV19 and J is TRBJ2-1; 12 bases align to TRBD1. V lost 4 bases, J lost 6 bases, and 1 base stayed unmatched. The CDR3 length is 14 residues. Germline loops: CDR1 LNHDA, CDR2 SQIVND (reference sequence). The CDR3, as DNA: TGTGCCAGTAGTAGGGACAGGGGGCTCAATGAGCAGTTCTTC. Protein: CASSRDRGLNEQFF.

The chain links TRBV3-1 (or the pseudogene TRBV3-2) to TRBJ2-1; TRBD2 agrees at 10 bases. V shed 2 bases and J 1 base; nucleotides not matched to a gene: 2. The CDR3 covers 16 residues. Germline-derived CDR1 and CDR2 are LGHDT and YNNKEL (reference sequence). The CDR3, as DNA: TGTGCCAGCAGCCAACTAGCGGGAGAGTCCTACAATGAGCAGTTCTTC. The encoded protein is CASSQLAGESYNEQFF.

V gene TRBV6-1 combines with J gene TRBJ1-4; tentatively, D is TRBD1 (5 bases). The CDR3 is 15 residues long. Trimming took 1 base from V and 11 from J, leaving 17 bases between them. Germline-derived CDR1 and CDR2 are MNHNS and SASEGT. The CDR3 DNA reads as TGTGCCAGCAGTGAAGTTCAGGGTCCCCTGGGGAAACTGTTTTTT. It encodes CASSEVQGPLGKLFF.

The chain employs TRBV2 and TRBJ2-5; 9 bases are a match to TRBD2. CDR1 is SNHLY, CDR2 FYNNEI, per germline. CDR3 size: 15 residues. V dropped 6 bases and J dropped 4; count of bases not matched to a gene: 9. CDR3 in DNA: TGTGCCAGCAGCGCCCCCGGGACTAGCAGAGAGACCCAGTACTTC. It translates to CASSAPGTSRETQYF.

The rearrangement joins TRBV4-2 to TRBJ1-1; no reliable D call. The CDR3 has 18 amino acids. Germline V CDR1 and CDR2: LGHNA, YNFKEQ. Deletions cut 0 bases from V and 1 base from J, with 18 bases between. The DNA of the CDR3 is TGTGCCAGCAGCCAAGAGTCGGCGCGGTGGGTCCCGAACACTGAAGCTTTCTTT. Its translation: CASSQESARWVPNTEAFF.

The rearrangement joins TRBV20-1 to TRBJ2-7, with 11 bases lining up with TRBD2. This CDR3 has 15 amino acids. Germline lookup yields CDR1 DFQATT and CDR2 SNEGSKA (reference sequence). V lost 3 bases and J lost 1; bases outside the gene matches: 5. CDR3 sequence: CSASSSGRLSYEQYF. CDR3 nucleotide sequence: TGCAGTGCTAGTTCTAGCGGGAGGTTGTCCTACGAGCAGTACTTC.